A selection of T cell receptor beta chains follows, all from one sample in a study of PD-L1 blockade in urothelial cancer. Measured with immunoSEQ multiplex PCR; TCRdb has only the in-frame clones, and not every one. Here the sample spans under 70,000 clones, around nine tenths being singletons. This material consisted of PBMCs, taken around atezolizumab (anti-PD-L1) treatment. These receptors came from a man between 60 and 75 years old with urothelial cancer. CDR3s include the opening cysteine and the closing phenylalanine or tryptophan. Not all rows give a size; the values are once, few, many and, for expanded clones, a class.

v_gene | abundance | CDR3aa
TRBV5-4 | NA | CASSLARGSREQYF
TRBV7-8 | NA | CASSLAGGQGYDQPQHF
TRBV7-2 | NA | CASSLASGSQETQYF
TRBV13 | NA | CASSQEGGRTPLHF
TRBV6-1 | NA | CASCRTGREQYF
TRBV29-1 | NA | CSVEGRGRAYEQYF
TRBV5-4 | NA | CASSLAGVPSETQYF
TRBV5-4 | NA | CASSPGGQGVNTQYF
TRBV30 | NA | CAWNRRGATNEKLFF
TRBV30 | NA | CAWRRDGSSYEQYF
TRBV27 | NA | CASSFFSGSNEKLFF
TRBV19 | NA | CATQGSGMGYNEQFF
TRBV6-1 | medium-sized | CASSEYRAGDFEAFF
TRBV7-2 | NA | CASSLVGVTDTGELFF
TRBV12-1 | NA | CASSGPGLAGKTRTDEQFF
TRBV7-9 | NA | CASSPTRDRENEQFF
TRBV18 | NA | CASSPDSGYTF
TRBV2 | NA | CASSDWGGLQETQYF
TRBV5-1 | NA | CASSSGQMNTEAFF
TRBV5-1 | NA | CASSITGEETQYF
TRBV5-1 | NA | CASKDSEVGNTIYF
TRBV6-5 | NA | CASSYSGGDEKLFF
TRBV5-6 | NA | CASTDPRRTSGNEQFF
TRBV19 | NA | CASSPQGYSGNTIYF
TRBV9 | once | CASSVTGGNEKLFF
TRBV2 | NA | CASRRPTGLDTEAFF
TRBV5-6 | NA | CASSLPGANTGELFF
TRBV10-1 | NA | CASSEYKNTGELFF
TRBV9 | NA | CASSEGATSNYGYTF
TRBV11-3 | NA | CASSFLDTQYF
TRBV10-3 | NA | CAISESVAGGFLDTQYF
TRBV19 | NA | CASSGQGEDFPQQYF
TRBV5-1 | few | CASSLGTGGAPNEKLFF
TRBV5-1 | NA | CASSYSGGYNEQFF
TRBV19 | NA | CASSIDSPRDSYNEQFF
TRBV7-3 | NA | CASSPAFGEKLFF
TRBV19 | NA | CASSITPGASNQPQHF
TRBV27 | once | CASRSWDTGLSWGTDTQYF
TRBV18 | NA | CASSPPAGGDEQYF
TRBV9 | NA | CASSEVVRQPNYGYTF
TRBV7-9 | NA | CASSLTPSPNEQFF
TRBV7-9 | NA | CASSSNSGQGNEQYF
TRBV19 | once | CASSIAGSTEAFF
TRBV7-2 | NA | CASSFSGGGNTEAFF
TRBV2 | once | CASSLQGRYQPQHF
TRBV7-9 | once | CASSLGMATPYNEQFF
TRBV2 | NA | CASSDQQGQDTQYF
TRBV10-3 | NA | CAITRGLQETQYF
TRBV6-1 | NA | CASSSPTGGGAGYTF
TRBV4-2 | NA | CASSPSSGNQPQHF
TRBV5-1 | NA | CASSPSPIPDNEQFF
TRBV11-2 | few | CASRFGQSTEAFF
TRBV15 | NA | CATVRDRDQETQYF
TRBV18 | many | CASSPYSSGNTIYF
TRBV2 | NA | CASSKIQVSNEKLFF
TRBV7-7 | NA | CASSSQGSVETQYF